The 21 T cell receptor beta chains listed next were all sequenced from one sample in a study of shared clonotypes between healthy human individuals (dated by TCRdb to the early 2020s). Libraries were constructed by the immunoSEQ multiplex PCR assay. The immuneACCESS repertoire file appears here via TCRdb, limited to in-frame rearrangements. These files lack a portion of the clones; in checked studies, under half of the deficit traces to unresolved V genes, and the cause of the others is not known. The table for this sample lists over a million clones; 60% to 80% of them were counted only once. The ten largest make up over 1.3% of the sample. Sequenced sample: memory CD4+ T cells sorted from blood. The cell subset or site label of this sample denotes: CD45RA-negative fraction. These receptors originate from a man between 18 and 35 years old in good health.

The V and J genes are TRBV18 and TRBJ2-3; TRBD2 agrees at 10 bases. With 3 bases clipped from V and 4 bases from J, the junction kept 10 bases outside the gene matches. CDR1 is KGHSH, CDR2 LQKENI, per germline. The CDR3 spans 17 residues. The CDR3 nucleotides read TGTGCCAGCTCACCGAACCGAGCGGGGGGGCTCCCAGATACGCAGTATTTT. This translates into CASSPNRAGGLPDTQYF.

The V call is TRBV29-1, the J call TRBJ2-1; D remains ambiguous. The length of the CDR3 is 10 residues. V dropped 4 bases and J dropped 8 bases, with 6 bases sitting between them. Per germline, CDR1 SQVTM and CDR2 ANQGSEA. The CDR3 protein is CSVGHDEQFF. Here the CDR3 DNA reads TGCAGCGTTGGTCACGATGAGCAGTTCTTC.

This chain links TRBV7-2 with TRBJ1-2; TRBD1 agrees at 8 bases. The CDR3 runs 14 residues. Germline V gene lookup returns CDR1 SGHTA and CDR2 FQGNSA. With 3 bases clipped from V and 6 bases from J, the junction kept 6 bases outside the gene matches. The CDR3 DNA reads TGTGCCAGCAGCTTTCGCCAGGGGGCGGATGGCTACACCTTC. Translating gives CASSFRQGADGYTF.

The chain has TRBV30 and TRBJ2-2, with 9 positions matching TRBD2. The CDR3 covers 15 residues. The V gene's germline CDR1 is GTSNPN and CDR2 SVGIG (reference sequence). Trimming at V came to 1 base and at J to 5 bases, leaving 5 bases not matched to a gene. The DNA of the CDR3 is TGTGCCTGGAGTGCGAAGACTAGCGGTACCGGGGAGCTGTTTTTT. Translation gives CAWSAKTSGTGELFF.

CDR3 protein: CASSETTNTEAFF. DNA for the CDR3: TGCGCCAGCAGTGAGACAACGAACACTGAAGCTTTCTTT. The V call is TRBV10-1, the J call TRBJ1-1; D not certain. The V end lost 2 bases, the J end lost 1 base, and 5 bases lay between the germline ends. This CDR3 is built from 13 residues. Germline V lookup: CDR1 WNHNN, CDR2 SYGVQD (reference sequence).

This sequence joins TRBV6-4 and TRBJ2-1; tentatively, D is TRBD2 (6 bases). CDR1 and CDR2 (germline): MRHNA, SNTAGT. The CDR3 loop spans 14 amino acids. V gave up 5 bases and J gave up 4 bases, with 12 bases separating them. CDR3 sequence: CASSRGGGYNEQFF. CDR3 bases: TGTGCCAGCAGTAGAGGTGGGGGGTACAATGAGCAGTTCTTC.

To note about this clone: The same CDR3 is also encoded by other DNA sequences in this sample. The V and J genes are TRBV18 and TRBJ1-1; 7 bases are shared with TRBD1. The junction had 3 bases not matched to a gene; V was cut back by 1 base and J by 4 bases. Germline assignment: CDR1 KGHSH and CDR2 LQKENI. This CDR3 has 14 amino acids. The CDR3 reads CASSPLRGGTEAFF. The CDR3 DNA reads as TGTGCCAGCTCACCACTCAGGGGGGGCACTGAAGCTTTCTTT.

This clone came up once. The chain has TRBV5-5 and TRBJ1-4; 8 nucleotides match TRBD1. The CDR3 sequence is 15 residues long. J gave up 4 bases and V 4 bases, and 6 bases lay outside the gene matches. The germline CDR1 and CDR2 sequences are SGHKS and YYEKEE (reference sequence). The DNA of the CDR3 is TGTGCCAGCAGCGGGGGGACAGGTTATAATGAAAAACTGTTTTTT. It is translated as CASSGGTGYNEKLFF.

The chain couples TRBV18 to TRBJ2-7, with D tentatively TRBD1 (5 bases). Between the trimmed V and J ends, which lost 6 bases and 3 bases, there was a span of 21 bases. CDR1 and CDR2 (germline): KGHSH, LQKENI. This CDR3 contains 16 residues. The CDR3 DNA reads TGTGCCAGCTCCCCATACTCCCCGGGCAGGGACTACGAGCAGTACTTC. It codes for CASSPYSPGRDYEQYF.

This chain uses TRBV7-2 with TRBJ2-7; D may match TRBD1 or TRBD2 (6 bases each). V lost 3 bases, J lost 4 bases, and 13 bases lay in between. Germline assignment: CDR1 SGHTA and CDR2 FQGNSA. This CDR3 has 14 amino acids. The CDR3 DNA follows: TGTGCCAGCAGCTTGGGGGGCTACGCGTACGAGCAGTACTTC. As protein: CASSLGGYAYEQYF.

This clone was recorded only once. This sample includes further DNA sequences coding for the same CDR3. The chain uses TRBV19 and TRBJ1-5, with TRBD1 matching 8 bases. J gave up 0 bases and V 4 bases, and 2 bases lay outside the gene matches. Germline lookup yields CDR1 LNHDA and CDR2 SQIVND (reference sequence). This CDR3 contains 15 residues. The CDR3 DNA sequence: TGTGCCAGTAGTAGGGACAGGTATAGCAATCAGCCCCAGCATTTT. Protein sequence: CASSRDRYSNQPQHF.

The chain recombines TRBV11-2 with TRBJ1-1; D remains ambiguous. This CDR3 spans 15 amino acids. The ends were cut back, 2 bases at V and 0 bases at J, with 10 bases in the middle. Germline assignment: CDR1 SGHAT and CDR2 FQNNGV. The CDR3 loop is CASSLRGRVNTEAFF. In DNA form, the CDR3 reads TGTGCCAGCAGCTTACGGGGTCGGGTGAACACTGAAGCTTTCTTT.

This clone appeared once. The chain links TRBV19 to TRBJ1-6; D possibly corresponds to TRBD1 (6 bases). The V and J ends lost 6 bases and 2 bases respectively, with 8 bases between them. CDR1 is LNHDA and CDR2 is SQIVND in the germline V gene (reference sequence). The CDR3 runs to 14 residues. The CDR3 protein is CASSRQAYNSPLHF. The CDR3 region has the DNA TGTGCCAGTAGCAGACAGGCCTATAATTCACCCCTCCACTTT.

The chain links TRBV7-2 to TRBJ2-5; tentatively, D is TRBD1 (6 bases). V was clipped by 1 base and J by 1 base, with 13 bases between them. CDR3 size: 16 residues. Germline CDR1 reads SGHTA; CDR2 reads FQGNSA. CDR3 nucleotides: TGTGCCAGCAGCTTAGACGCAGGGGAAGGCCAAGAGACCCAGTACTTC. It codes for CASSLDAGEGQETQYF.

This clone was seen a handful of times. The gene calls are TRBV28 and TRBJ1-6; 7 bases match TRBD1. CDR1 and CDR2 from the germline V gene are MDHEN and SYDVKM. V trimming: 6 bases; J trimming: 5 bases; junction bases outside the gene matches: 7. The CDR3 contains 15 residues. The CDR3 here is CASSPTGQNNSPLHF. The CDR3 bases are TGTGCCAGCAGCCCAACGGGACAGAATAATTCACCCCTCCACTTT.

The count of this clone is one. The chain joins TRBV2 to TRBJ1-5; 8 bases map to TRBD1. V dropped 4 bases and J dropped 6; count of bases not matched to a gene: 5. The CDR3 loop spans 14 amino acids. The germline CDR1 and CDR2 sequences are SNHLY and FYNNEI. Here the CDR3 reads CASSGGQGAQPQHF. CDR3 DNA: TGTGCCAGCAGTGGCGGGCAGGGGGCTCAGCCCCAGCATTTT.

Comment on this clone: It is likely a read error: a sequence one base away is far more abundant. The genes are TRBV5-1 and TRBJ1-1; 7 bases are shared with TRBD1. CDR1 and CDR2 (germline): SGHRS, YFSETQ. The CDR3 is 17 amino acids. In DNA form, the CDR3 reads TGCGCCAGCAGCTTGGAATCACCGGGACAGCCGAACATTGAAGCTTTCTTT. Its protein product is CASSLESPGQPNIEAFF.

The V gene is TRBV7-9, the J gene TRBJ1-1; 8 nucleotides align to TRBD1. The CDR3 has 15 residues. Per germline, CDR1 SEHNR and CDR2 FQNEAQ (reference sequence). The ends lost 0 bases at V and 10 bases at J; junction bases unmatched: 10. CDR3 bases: TGTGCCAGCAGCTTAGCTCTGACAGGGGATGTGCGAGCTTTCTTT. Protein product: CASSLALTGDVRAFF.

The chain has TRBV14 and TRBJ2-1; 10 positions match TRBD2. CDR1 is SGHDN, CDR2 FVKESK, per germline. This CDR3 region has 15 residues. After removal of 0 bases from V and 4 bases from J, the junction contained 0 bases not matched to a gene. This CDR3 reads CASSQELAGYNEQFF. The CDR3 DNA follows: TGTGCCAGCAGCCAAGAACTAGCGGGATACAATGAGCAGTTCTTC.

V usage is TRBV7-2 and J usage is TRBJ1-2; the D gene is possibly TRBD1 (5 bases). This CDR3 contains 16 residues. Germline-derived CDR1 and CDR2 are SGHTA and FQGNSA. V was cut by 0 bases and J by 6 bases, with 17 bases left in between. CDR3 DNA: TGTGCCAGCAGCTTAGCCCCAAACAGAGGGGCTGATGGCTACACCTTC. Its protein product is CASSLAPNRGADGYTF. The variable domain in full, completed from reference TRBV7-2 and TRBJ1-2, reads GAGVSQSPSNKVTEKGKDVELRCDPISGHTALYWYRQSLGQGLEFLIYFQGNSAPDKSGLPSDRFSAERTGGSVSTLTIQRTQQEDSAVYLCASSLAPNRGADGYTFGSGTRLTVV.

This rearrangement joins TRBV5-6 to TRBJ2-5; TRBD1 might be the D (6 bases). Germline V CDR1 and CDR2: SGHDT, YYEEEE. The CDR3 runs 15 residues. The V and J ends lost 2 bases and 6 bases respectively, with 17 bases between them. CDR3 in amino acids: CASSFRGSPGKTQYF. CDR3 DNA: TGTGCCAGCAGCTTTAGGGGGAGCCCCGGGAAGACCCAGTACTTC.